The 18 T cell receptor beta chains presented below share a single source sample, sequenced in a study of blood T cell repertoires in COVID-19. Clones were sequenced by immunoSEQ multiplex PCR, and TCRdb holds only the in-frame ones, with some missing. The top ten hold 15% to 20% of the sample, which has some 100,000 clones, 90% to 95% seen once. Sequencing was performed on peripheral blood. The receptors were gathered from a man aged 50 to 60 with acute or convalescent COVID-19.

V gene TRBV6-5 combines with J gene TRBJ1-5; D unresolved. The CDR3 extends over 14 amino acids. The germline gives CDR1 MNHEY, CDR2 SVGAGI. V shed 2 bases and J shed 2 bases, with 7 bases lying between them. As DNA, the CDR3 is TGTGCCAGCAGTTACCTGGGAGGCAATCAGCCCCAGCATTTT. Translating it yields CASSYLGGNQPQHF.

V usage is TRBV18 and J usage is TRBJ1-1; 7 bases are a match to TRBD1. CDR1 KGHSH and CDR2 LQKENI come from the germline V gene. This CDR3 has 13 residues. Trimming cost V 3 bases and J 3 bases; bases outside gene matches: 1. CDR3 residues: CASSPGQHTEAFF. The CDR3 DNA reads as TGTGCCAGCTCACCGGGACAGCACACTGAAGCTTTCTTT. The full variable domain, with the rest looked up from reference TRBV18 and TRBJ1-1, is NAGVMQNPRHLVRRRGQEARLRCSPMKGHSHVYWYRQLPEEGLKFMVYLQKENIIDESGMPKERFSAEFPKEGPSILRIQQVVRGDSAAYFCASSPGQHTEAFFGQGTRLTVV.

CDR3 region: CASSRDIGRSYTF. For the CDR3, the DNA is TGTGCCAGCAGCCGGGACATTGGACGTAGCTACACCTTC. The V call is TRBV6-5, the J call TRBJ1-2, with D possibly being TRBD1 (6 bases). Deletions cut 6 bases from V and 9 bases from J, with 17 bases between. Germline V lookup: CDR1 MNHEY, CDR2 SVGAGI. This CDR3 is built from 13 residues.

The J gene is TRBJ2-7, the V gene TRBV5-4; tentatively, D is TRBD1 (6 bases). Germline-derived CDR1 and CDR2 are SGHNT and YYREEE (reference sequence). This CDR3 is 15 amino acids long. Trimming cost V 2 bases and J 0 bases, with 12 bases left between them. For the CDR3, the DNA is TGTGCCAGCAGCTTAGGGACACTAAGCTCCTACGAGCAGTACTTC. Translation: CASSLGTLSSYEQYF. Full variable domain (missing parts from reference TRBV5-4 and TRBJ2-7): ETGVTQSPTHLIKTRGQQVTLRCSSQSGHNTVSWYQQALGQGPQFIFQYYREEENGRGNFPPRFSGLQFPNYSSELNVNALELDDSALYLCASSLGTLSSYEQYFGPGTRLTVT.

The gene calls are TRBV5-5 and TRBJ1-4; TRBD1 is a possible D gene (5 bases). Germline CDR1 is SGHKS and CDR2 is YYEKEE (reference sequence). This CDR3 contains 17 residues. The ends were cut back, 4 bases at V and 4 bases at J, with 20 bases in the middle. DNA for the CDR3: TGTGCCAGCAGCATTGGCGTACAGGAGACAAATAATGAAAAACTGTTTTTT. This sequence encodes CASSIGVQETNNEKLFF.

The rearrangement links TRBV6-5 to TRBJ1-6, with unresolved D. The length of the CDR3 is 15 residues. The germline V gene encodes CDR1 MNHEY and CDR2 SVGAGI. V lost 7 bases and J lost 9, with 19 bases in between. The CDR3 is CASKPPEGRASPLHF. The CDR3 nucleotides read TGTGCCAGCAAACCCCCCGAGGGCCGGGCTTCACCCCTCCACTTT.

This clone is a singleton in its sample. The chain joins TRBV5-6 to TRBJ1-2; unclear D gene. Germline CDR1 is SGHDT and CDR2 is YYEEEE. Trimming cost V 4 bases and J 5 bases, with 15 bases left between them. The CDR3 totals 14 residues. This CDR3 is CASSPRGLGYGYTF. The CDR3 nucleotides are TGTGCCAGCAGCCCCAGAGGGCTAGGGTATGGCTACACCTTC.

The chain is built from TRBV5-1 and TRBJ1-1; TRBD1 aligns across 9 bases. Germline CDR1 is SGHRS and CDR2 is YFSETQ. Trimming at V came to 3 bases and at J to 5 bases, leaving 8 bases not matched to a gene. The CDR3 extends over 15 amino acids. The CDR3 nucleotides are TGCGCCAGCAGCTCGGACAGGGGAATGGGGACTGAAGCTTTCTTT. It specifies CASSSDRGMGTEAFF.

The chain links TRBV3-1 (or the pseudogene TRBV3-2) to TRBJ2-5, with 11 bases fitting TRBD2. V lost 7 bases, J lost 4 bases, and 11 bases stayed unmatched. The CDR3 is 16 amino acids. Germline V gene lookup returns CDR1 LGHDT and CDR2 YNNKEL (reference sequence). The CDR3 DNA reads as TGTGCCAGCACCGGGAGGGTAGCGGGGGGGCTAGAGACCCAGTACTTC. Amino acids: CASTGRVAGGLETQYF.

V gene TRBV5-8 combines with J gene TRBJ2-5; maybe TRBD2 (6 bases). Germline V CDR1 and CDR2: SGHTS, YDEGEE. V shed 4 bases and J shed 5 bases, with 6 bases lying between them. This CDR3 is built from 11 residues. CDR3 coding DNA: TGTGCCAGCAGCCGGGGGGAGACCCAGTACTTC. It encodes CASSRGETQYF.

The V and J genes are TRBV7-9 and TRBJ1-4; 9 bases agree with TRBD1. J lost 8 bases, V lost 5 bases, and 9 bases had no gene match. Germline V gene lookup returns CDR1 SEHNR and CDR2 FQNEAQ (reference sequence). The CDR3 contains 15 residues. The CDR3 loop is CASSRRTGVEEKLFF. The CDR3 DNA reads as TGTGCCAGCAGCAGACGGACAGGGGTTGAAGAAAAACTGTTTTTT.

CDR3 DNA: TGTGCCAGCTCAGCCTATCAGGGGGAAGTGGGGAAACTGTTTTTT. Translating it yields CASSAYQGEVGKLFF. The chain has TRBV18 and TRBJ1-4, with 7 bases matching TRBD1. The germline CDR1 and CDR2 sequences are KGHSH and LQKENI. The CDR3 runs 15 residues. V gave up 5 bases and J gave up 11 bases; unmatched junction bases: 14. The whole variable domain, remainder taken from reference TRBV18 and TRBJ1-4, is NAGVMQNPRHLVRRRGQEARLRCSPMKGHSHVYWYRQLPEEGLKFMVYLQKENIIDESGMPKERFSAEFPKEGPSILRIQQVVRGDSAAYFCASSAYQGEVGKLFFGSGTQLSVL.

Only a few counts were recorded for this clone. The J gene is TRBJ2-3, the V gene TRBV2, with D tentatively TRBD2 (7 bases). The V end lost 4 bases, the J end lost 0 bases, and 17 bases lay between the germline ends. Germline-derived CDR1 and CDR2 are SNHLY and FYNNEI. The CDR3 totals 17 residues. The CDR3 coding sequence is TGTGCCAGCAGTGCCCTACGGGGGGCCGCTAGCACAGATACGCAGTATTTT. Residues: CASSALRGAASTDTQYF.

CDR3 DNA sequence: TGTGCCAGCAGTTTATTCGACAGGGGTAGGCAGTTCTTC. Its translation is CASSLFDRGRQFF. This chain joins TRBV27 and TRBJ2-1, with 8 bases aligning to TRBD1. The CDR3 sequence is 13 residues long. After removal of 1 base from V and 12 bases from J, the junction contained 5 bases not matched to a gene. Germline V gene lookup returns CDR1 MNHEY and CDR2 SMNVEV (reference sequence).

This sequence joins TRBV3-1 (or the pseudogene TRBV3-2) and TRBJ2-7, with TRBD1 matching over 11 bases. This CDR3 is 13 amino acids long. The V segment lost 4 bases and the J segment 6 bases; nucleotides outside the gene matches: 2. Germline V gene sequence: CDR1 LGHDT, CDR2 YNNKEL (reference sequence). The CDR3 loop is CASSRDRGGEQYF. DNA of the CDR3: TGTGCCAGCAGCCGGGACAGGGGGGGCGAGCAGTACTTC.

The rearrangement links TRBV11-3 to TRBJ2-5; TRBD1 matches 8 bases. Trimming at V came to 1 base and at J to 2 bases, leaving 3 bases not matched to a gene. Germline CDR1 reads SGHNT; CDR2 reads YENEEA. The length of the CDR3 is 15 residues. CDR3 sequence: CASSLGTGPQETQYF. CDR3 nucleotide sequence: TGTGCCAGCAGCTTAGGGACAGGGCCTCAAGAGACCCAGTACTTC. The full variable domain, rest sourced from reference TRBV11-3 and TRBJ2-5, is EAGVVQSPRYKIIEKKQPVAFWCNPISGHNTLYWYLQNLGQGPELLIRYENEEAVDDSQLPKDRFSAERLKGVDSTLKIQPAELGDSAVYLCASSLGTGPQETQYFGPGTRLLVL.

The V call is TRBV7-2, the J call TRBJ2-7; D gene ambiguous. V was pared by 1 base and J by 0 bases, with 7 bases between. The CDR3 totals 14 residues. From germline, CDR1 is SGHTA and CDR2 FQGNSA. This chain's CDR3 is CASSLDSSSYEQYF. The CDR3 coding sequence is TGTGCCAGCAGCTTAGATTCGAGCTCCTACGAGCAGTACTTC. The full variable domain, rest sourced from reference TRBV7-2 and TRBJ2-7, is GAGVSQSPSNKVTEKGKDVELRCDPISGHTALYWYRQSLGQGLEFLIYFQGNSAPDKSGLPSDRFSAERTGGSVSTLTIQRTQQEDSAVYLCASSLDSSSYEQYFGPGTRLTVT.

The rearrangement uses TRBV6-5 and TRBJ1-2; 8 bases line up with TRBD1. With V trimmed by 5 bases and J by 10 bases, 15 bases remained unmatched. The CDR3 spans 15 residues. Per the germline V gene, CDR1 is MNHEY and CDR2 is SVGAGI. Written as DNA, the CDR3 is TGTGCCAGCAGTCCAGCTCGGACAGGGCACACCGTCTACACCTTC. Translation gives CASSPARTGHTVYTF.